This T cell receptor (beta chain) stems from a study of T-cell memory formation after mild COVID-19 (dated by TCRdb to 2020 to 2023). For the wider study: TCR sequence clusters from the two donors were found to be largely donor specific. Two young, previously healthy adult volunteers, one female and one male, were included in the cohort. T-cell clones expanding and contracting after mild COVID-19 in a couple of donors were tracked by longitudinal TCRalpha and TCRbeta repertoire sequencing. General findings and caveats noted by the study authors: Clones contracting from day 15 to 85 had balanced CD4/CD8 phenotypes, while a second wave expanding from day 15 to 37 was biased towards CD4+. Only two mild cases were covered by the study, and larger cohorts that include severe cases with pre-infection samples were considered necessary. Whether the second-wave clones peaking on day 37 were SARS-CoV-2 specific was not confirmed. Contracting CD4+ clones were located mainly in the CM and EM memory subsets, whereas CD8+ clones were found to be enriched in EMRA. Some responding clones were found in pre-infection memory, which suggests that pre-existing cross-reactive memory T cells took part in the SARS-CoV-2 response.

Trimming removed 1 base from V and 1 base from J; the gene matches leave 2 bases unexplained. CDR1 and CDR2 are drawn from the germline V gene (reference sequence): GTSNPN, SVGIG. The CDR3 starts with the cysteine, ends with the phenylalanine, and has 14 residues. Just the 42-base CDR3 DNA is kept, in frame starting at base 1. Ficoll-Paque density gradient centrifugation was the method used to isolate PBMCs. TCRdb lists the instrument as Illumina NovaSeq 6000. cDNA libraries for TCRalpha and TCRbeta were prepared by 5'RACE using constant-segment primers, with sample barcodes and unique molecular identifiers added. RNA was extracted from every sample with Trizol reagent. The libraries were amplified in two PCR steps, and the second step added a second sample barcode and Illumina TruSeq adapters. Sequencing of the libraries was done on an Illumina NovaSeq, producing 2 x 150 bp paired-end reads. In the paper's pipeline: With migec v1.2.7, reads were demultiplexed and then collapsed into UMI-guided consensus sequences. Using mixcr v2.1.11, UMI consensuses were aligned to TRA and TRB V and J templates and then assembled into clonotypes. Clonotypes were classified as expanded or contracted when called significant by both edgeR and NoisET, with noise models trained on biological replicates. For edgeR calls, the thresholds were a false discovery rate-adjusted p below 0.01 and a log2 fold-change of 1. As an exploratory analysis of dynamics, max-normalized trajectories of the 1000 most abundant clonotypes were examined with PCA combined with hierarchical clustering. Separately sequenced CD4+ and CD8+ repertoires were used to assign a CD4 or CD8 phenotype to each responding clone. TCRdb applied fastp at Q25 and MiXCR to the public reads, then kept only in-frame beta chains. Rows merge per CDR3 protein into single entries with the most common DNA and genes. The V and J calls shown here were made by TCRdb, not taken from the authors' results. This sample is represented by 350,000 to 500,000 distinct CDR3 sequences; approximately 18% of them were singletons. The top ten clones comprise around a fifth of the sample.

This clonotype was detected a few times. What this receptor recognizes is not known. Base qualities are not at hand, and no much larger clone is one base apart. The rearranged segments are TRBV30 and TRBJ2-3, with 7 middle bases fitting TRBD1. The clonotype comes from a man younger than 35 who had mild COVID-19 (a few samples of this study predate the infection). The sample titles of this study are shuffled in the database, so cell type and time point are left out; the donor was told from shared clones. Sequenced material: PBMCs or a T cell subset sorted from them (not recorded which). Read as DNA, the sequence is TGTGCCTGGAGTGACCAGGGGGGCACAGATACGCAGTATTTT. This gives the protein CAWSDQGGTDTQYF.